This is a list of T cell receptor beta chains from one sample in a study of Graves' ophthalmopathy and Graves' hyperthyroidism. TCRdb re-called the multiplex PCR reads with MiXCR, one entry per CDR3 protein. In the table there are roughly 600,000 distinct CDR3 sequences, about 35% of which are singletons. Sequencing was performed on peripheral blood or thyroid tissue (not recorded which). Receptors originate from an adult man with Graves' hyperthyroidism. CDR3s include the opening cysteine and the closing phenylalanine or tryptophan. Each record gives: clone size, J gene, V gene, D gene, CDR3 protein, CDR3 DNA. D genes are given only for firm matches. The size entry is marked missing in some rows and otherwise reads once, few, many or a size class.

>many|TRBJ2-2|TRBV12-3/TRBV12-4|TRBD2
CASADGGGAGELFF
TGTGCCAGCGCGGACGGTGGGGGGGCCGGGGAGCTGTTTTTT
>NA|TRBJ2-3|TRBV2|TRBD2
CASSEPGSGRLEVSTDTQYF
TGTGCCAGCAGTGAACCTGGTAGCGGGAGGCTCGAAGTTAGCACAGATACGCAGTATTTT
>many|TRBJ1-6|TRBV5-8|TRBD1
CASSLASRGSSPLHF
TGTGCCAGCAGCTTGGCCAGCAGGGGGTCGTCACCCCTCCACTTT
>many|TRBJ1-3|TRBV2|NA
CASKLGVGNTIYF
TGTGCCAGCAAATTAGGGGTTGGAAACACCATATATTTT
>many|TRBJ1-5|TRBV7-6|NA
CASSAKIGNQPQHF
TGTGCCAGCAGCGCTAAGATAGGCAATCAGCCCCAGCATTTT
>many|TRBJ2-7|TRBV11-2|NA
CASSLEEGGGYEQYF
TGTGCCAGCAGCTTAGAGGAGGGCGGAGGGTACGAGCAGTACTTC
>NA|TRBJ2-7|TRBV29-1|TRBD1
CSVGNLGTGSRYEQYF
TGCAGCGTTGGAAATTTAGGGACAGGGTCCCGTTACGAGCAGTACTTC
>NA|TRBJ1-1|TRBV12-3/TRBV12-4|NA
CASSTTGAEAFF
TGTGCCAGCAGCACTACAGGAGCTGAAGCTTTCTTT
>many|TRBJ2-5|TRBV12-3/TRBV12-4|TRBD1
CASSLGQGGQTQYF
TGTGCCAGCAGTTTAGGACAGGGCGGACAGACCCAGTACTTC
>many|TRBJ1-1|TRBV29-1|TRBD1
CSATPGQGTEAFF
TGCAGCGCCACCCCGGGACAGGGCACTGAAGCTTTCTTT
>NA|TRBJ2-1|TRBV7-2|NA
CASSLSGGGYYEQFF
TGTGCCAGCAGCTTAAGCGGAGGGGGGTATTATGAGCAGTTCTTC
>few|TRBJ1-2|TRBV29-1|NA
CSGTMTGNYGYTF
TGCAGCGGGACAATGACAGGCAACTATGGCTACACCTTC
>NA|TRBJ1-2|TRBV7-3|NA
CASSLMAGTQVNYGYAF
TGTGCCAGCAGCTTAATGGCCGGAACACAAGTTAACTATGGCTACGCCTTC
>many|TRBJ2-5|TRBV4-2|NA
CASSQADSSETQYF
TGTGCCAGCAGCCAAGCCGACAGCTCTGAGACCCAGTACTTC
>many|TRBJ1-5|TRBV2|NA
CASRPRGPSNQPQHF
TGTGCCAGCAGACCTAGGGGACCGAGCAATCAGCCCCAGCATTTT
>many|TRBJ1-2|TRBV12-3/TRBV12-4|TRBD1
CASSLKRTGGNDGYTF
TGTGCCAGCAGTCTCAAACGGACAGGGGGCAACGATGGCTACACCTTC
>many|TRBJ2-5|TRBV7-8|TRBD2
CASSSPGGTSRGYQETQYF
TGTGCCAGCAGCTCCCCAGGGGGGACTAGCCGAGGGTACCAAGAGACCCAGTACTTC
>NA|TRBJ2-7|TRBV18|NA
CASSPVKYEQYF
TGTGCCAGCTCACCAGTCAAATACGAGCAGTACTTC
>many|TRBJ1-1|TRBV6-5|NA
CASTPGSFSEAFF
TGTGCCAGCACCCCAGGGAGTTTCTCTGAAGCTTTCTTT
>NA|TRBJ2-7|TRBV7-6|TRBD2
CASSLGGSGVYEQYF
TGTGCCAGCAGCTTAGGGGGTAGCGGGGTATACGAGCAGTACTTC
>NA|TRBJ1-2|TRBV10-3|NA
CAISEWDGSGNTF
TGTGCCATCAGTGAATGGGACGGCTCTGGAAACACCTTC
>once|TRBJ1-2|TRBV5-4|TRBD1
CASSLVDRGRAGGYTF
TGTGCCAGCAGCTTGGTTGACAGGGGGAGGGCCGGCGGCTACACCTTC
>NA|TRBJ2-7|TRBV12-3/TRBV12-4|NA
CASGGDRAYEQYF
TGTGCCAGCGGAGGGGACAGAGCCTACGAGCAGTACTTC
>many|TRBJ1-5|TRBV20-1|TRBD1
CSARGWTGEFGNQPQHF
TGCAGTGCTAGAGGTTGGACAGGGGAGTTTGGCAATCAGCCCCAGCATTTT
>few|TRBJ1-2|TRBV2|TRBD1
CASSELPTGRGYTF
TGTGCCAGCAGTGAACTCCCGACAGGGAGGGGCTACACCTTC
>few|TRBJ2-2|TRBV15|NA
CATSRDYPGELFF
TGTGCCACCAGCAGAGATTACCCCGGGGAGCTGTTTTTT
>few|TRBJ2-7|TRBV19|NA
CASSSGRGYEQYF
TGTGCCAGTAGTTCTGGACGGGGCTACGAGCAGTACTTC
>NA|TRBJ2-7|TRBV7-9|TRBD2
CATGLTSGTYEQYF
TGTGCCACCGGGCTGACTAGCGGGACCTACGAGCAGTACTTC
>NA|TRBJ1-2|TRBV29-1|NA
CSVKWGYGYTF
TGCAGCGTTAAATGGGGGTATGGCTACACCTTC
>many|TRBJ2-7|TRBV6-1|NA
CASRGGQLYEQYF
TGTGCCAGCAGGGGGGGACAGCTCTACGAGCAGTACTTC
>NA|TRBJ1-4|TRBV28|NA
CASSFRGFGEKLFF
TGTGCCAGCAGTTTCCGGGGCTTCGGTGAAAAACTGTTTTTT
>NA|TRBJ2-2|TRBV10-3|NA
CAIRSGTNTGELFF
TGTGCCATCAGATCCGGGACGAACACCGGGGAGCTGTTTTTT
>NA|TRBJ2-7|TRBV29-1|TRBD1
CSVGNLGTGVNDEQYF
TGCAGCGTTGGAAATTTAGGGACAGGGGTGAACGACGAGCAGTACTTC
>few|TRBJ1-2|TRBV7-9|TRBD1
CASSSSGQGNYGYTF
TGTGCCAGCAGCTCGAGTGGACAGGGAAACTATGGCTACACCTTC
>NA|TRBJ1-2|TRBV7-6|NA
CASSYDVGALNGYTF
TGTGCCAGCAGCTACGACGTGGGGGCTCTTAATGGCTACACCTTC
>NA|TRBJ2-1|TRBV25-1|TRBD1
CASSDSGGPIYNEQFF
TGTGCCAGCAGTGATTCAGGGGGCCCGATCTACAATGAGCAGTTCTTC
>NA|TRBJ1-2|TRBV6-5|NA
CASSYSRVTNYGYTF
TGTGCCAGCAGTTACTCGAGGGTTACTAACTATGGCTACACCTTC
>NA|TRBJ2-2|TRBV2|NA
CASSGVGELFF
TGTGCCAGCAGTGGGGTTGGGGAGCTGTTTTTT
>many|TRBJ2-7|TRBV7-9|NA
CASSFRLTDEQYF
TGTGCCAGCAGCTTTCGCCTTACAGACGAGCAGTACTTC
>many|TRBJ1-1|TRBV25-1|NA
CASSAGVNTEAFF
TGTGCCAGCAGTGCCGGGGTGAACACTGAAGCTTTCTTT
>few|TRBJ1-1|TRBV5-1|NA
CASSFLGSGVNTEAFF
TGCGCCAGCAGCTTCCTTGGGAGCGGGGTTAACACTGAAGCTTTCTTT
>many|TRBJ1-2|TRBV7-9|NA
CASSARGGDGYTF
TGTGCCAGCAGCGCAAGGGGCGGGGATGGCTACACCTTC
>many|TRBJ2-7|TRBV10-3|NA
CAIREGQTYEQYF
TGTGCCATCAGGGAAGGACAGACCTACGAGCAGTACTTC
>many|TRBJ1-5|TRBV24-1|NA
CATTRGADEPQHF
TGTGCCACTACCCGGGGGGCCGATGAGCCCCAGCATTTT